The entry below gives a single T cell receptor beta chain sequence along with its context. The data originate from a study of blood T cell repertoires in COVID-19. Study as a whole: PBMCs, B-cell-depleted T cells, or T cells were the source of the cDNA or gDNA that made up the material.

Data came from immunoSEQ multiplex PCR; TCRdb stores just in-frame clones and leaves some out. Here the sample spans roughly 150,000 clones, 70% to 90% being singletons. Germline trimming cut 5 bases from V and 4 bases from J; bases unmatched to any gene: 6. The length of the CDR3 is 14 residues. CDR1 is LNHDA and CDR2 is SQIVND in the germline V gene (reference sequence). J is TRBJ1-2 and V is TRBV19; 8 bases map to TRBD1. This sequence originates from a human donor in a cohort sampled during active COVID-19. Sequenced material: peripheral blood. The CDR3 region is CASSSMDRVYGYTF. The CDR3 DNA reads TGTGCCAGTAGTTCCATGGACAGGGTCTATGGCTACACCTTC.